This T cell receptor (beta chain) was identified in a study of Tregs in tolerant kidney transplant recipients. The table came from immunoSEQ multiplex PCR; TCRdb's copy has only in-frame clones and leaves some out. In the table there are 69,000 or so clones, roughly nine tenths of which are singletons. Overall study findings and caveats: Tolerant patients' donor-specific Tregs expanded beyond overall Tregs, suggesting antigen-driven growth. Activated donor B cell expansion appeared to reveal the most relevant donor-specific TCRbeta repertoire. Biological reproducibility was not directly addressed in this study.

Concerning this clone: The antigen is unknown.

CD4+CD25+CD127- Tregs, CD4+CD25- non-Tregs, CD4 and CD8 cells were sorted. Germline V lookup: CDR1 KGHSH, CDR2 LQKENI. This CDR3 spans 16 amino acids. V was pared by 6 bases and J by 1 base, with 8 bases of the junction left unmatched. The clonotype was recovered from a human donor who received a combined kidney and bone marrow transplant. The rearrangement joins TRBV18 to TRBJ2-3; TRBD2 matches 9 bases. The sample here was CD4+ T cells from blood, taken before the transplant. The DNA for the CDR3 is TGTGCCAGCTCCCTCGTGGTAGCGGGAGGCACAGATACGCAGTATTTT. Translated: CASSLVVAGGTDTQYF.